This record looks at one T cell receptor beta chain sequence and its context. The antigen remains undetermined. The data stem from a study of shared clonotypes between healthy human individuals. The CDR3 contains 15 residues. Germline V lookup: CDR1 SGHRS, CDR2 YFSETQ. V shed 4 bases, J shed 2 bases, and the junction held 7 bases outside the gene matches. Per the authors' pipeline: ImmunoSEQ gave junction-only sequences without quality scores, so filtering differed. The data were produced by immunoSEQ multiplex PCR, yet TCRdb's version contains in-frame clones alone and is incomplete. From that table come the V and J calls and clone size; the DNA was used to work out D and trimming. The table includes a few million clones, 85% to 95% detected once. CD4+ cell separation produced CD45RA+ naive and CD45RA-negative memory subsets. Notes on the study in general: Clonotypes which were not shared had lower generation probabilities than clonotypes that all four donors shared.

Sequencing input: naive CD4+ T cells from PBMCs. Subset of the sample: CD45RA+ positively selected. V and J are TRBV5-1 and TRBJ1-1, with 8 bases aligning to TRBD1. This receptor was identified in a man aged 18 to 35 in good health. Some clones in this sample may be carry-over from other donors' samples. In DNA, the CDR3 is TGCGCCAGCAGCATATTCCAGGGGGCTAACACTGAAGCTTTCTTT. It is translated as CASSIFQGANTEAFF.